The next 20 T cell receptor beta chains were all read from a single sample in a study of blood T cell repertoires in COVID-19. Assay: immunoSEQ multiplex PCR; the TCRdb copy retains only in-frame clones and omits some. The data show 49,000 or so clones, about 87% seen once. What was sequenced was peripheral blood. Receptors originate from a man aged 50-59 years with acute or convalescent COVID-19.

This clone was recorded a few times. The CDR3 DNA is TGTGCCAGCAGCTTAGGAGTCGGAGACTACGAGCAGTACTTC. Translating gives CASSLGVGDYEQYF. This chain uses TRBV7-2 with TRBJ2-7; D gene unclear. The germline CDR1 and CDR2 sequences are SGHTA and FQGNSA. Trimming cost V 1 base and J 3 bases, with 10 bases left between them. The CDR3 length is 14 residues.

This clone was observed a single time. J is TRBJ2-7 and V is TRBV10-2; 8 bases map to TRBD2. With V trimmed by 4 bases and J by 3 bases, 2 bases remained unmatched. This CDR3 contains 13 residues. The germline gives CDR1 WSHSY, CDR2 SAAADI. In nucleotides, the CDR3 is TGCGCCAGCAGTGGTGCGGGAGGCTACGAGCAGTACTTC. This sequence encodes CASSGAGGYEQYF.

V gene TRBV27 combines with J gene TRBJ1-5; D is perhaps TRBD1 (5 bases). Trimming removed 11 bases from V and 0 bases from J, with 11 bases in between. The V gene's germline CDR1 is MNHEY and CDR2 SMNVEV (reference sequence). The CDR3 has 13 amino acids. In DNA form, the CDR3 reads TGTGCCTCAGGACACGATAGCAATCAGCCCCAGCATTTT. Translation: CASGHDSNQPQHF.

V is TRBV2 and J is TRBJ2-2; a possible D gene is TRBD2 (7 bases). V dropped 8 bases and J dropped 5 bases, with 21 bases sitting between them. The germline CDR1 and CDR2 sequences are SNHLY and FYNNEI. The CDR3 loop spans 16 amino acids. CDR3 loop: CASWGPGGRVTGELFF. CDR3 nucleotides: TGTGCCAGCTGGGGGCCGGGAGGCCGGGTTACCGGGGAGCTGTTTTTT.

The CDR3 DNA reads as TGTGCCAGTAGTATCGGGACTAGCGGGTCAAATGAGCAGTTCTTC. Translation: CASSIGTSGSNEQFF. This chain uses TRBV19 with TRBJ2-1; 12 nucleotides match TRBD2. The CDR3 is made up of 15 amino acids. V was pared by 3 bases and J by 7 bases, with 4 bases of the junction left unmatched. Germline loops: CDR1 LNHDA, CDR2 SQIVND (reference sequence). Full variable domain (missing parts from reference TRBV19 and TRBJ2-1): DGGITQSPKYLFRKEGQNVTLSCEQNLNHDAMYWYRQDPGQGLRLIYYSQIVNDFQKGDIAEGYSVSREKKESFPLTVTSAQKNPTAFYLCASSIGTSGSNEQFFGPGTRLTVL.

Details on this clone: Other DNA sequences from this sample encode an identical CDR3 as well. The gene calls are TRBV6-5 and TRBJ2-7, with D hard to call. The CDR3 has 13 amino acids. Germline CDR1 reads MNHEY; CDR2 reads SVGAGI. V lost 5 bases, J lost 1 base, and 9 bases lay in between. CDR3 residues: CASSPGDSYEQYF. In DNA form, the CDR3 reads TGTGCCAGCAGTCCTGGAGATTCCTACGAGCAGTACTTC.

This chain joins TRBV11-1 and TRBJ1-1, with 9 bases matching TRBD1. CDR1 and CDR2 (germline): SGHAT, FQDESV (reference sequence). J gave up 1 base and V 1 base, and 1 base lay outside the gene matches. The CDR3 has 15 amino acids. CDR3 bases: TGTGCCAGCAGCTTAGGGGACAGGGAGAACACTGAAGCTTTCTTT. Translated: CASSLGDRENTEAFF.

This sequence joins TRBV2 and TRBJ1-5, with D tentatively TRBD1 (5 bases). The germline V gene encodes CDR1 SNHLY and CDR2 FYNNEI. Trimming shortened V by 3 bases and J by 3 bases, and 12 bases separated the two germline ends. The CDR3 has 15 amino acids. The CDR3 nucleotides are TGTGCCAGCAGTGAGTGGCAGGGCTCCAATCAGCCCCAGCATTTT. As protein: CASSEWQGSNQPQHF.

The chain recombines TRBV19 with TRBJ1-5; D may be TRBD1 (6 bases). Germline V gene sequence: CDR1 LNHDA, CDR2 SQIVND (reference sequence). CDR3 length: 13 amino acids. V shed 6 bases and J shed 5 bases, with 11 bases lying between them. DNA of the CDR3: TGTGCCAGTAGACAGGGAAACGATCAGCCCCAGCATTTT. As protein: CASRQGNDQPQHF.

This clone was picked up one time. J is TRBJ1-1 and V is TRBV24-1; D gene ambiguous. Trimming shortened V by 6 bases and J by 5 bases, and 6 bases separated the two germline ends. The V gene's germline CDR1 is KGHDR and CDR2 SFDVKD. The CDR3 runs to 11 residues. This chain's CDR3 is CATSRGTEAFF. The CDR3, as DNA: TGTGCCACCAGTCGAGGAACTGAAGCTTTCTTT.

This clone was recorded only once. Other DNA sequences from this sample encode an identical CDR3 as well. This chain links TRBV7-9 with TRBJ1-5, with D unresolved. The CDR3 is 13 amino acids. The germline CDR1 and CDR2 sequences are SEHNR and FQNEAQ (reference sequence). Trimming took 1 base from V and 5 from J, leaving 6 bases between them. The CDR3 region is CASSLGGDQPQHF. In DNA form, the CDR3 reads TGTGCCAGCAGCTTAGGAGGCGATCAGCCCCAGCATTTT.

This rearrangement joins TRBV7-2 to TRBJ1-2; D might be TRBD1 (5 bases). Germline V CDR1 and CDR2: SGHTA, FQGNSA. V was trimmed by 1 base and J by 3 bases, leaving 9 bases between them. CDR3 length: 14 residues. This CDR3 reads CASSLGREDYGYTF. Written as DNA, the CDR3 is TGTGCCAGCAGCTTAGGCAGGGAGGACTATGGCTACACCTTC.

This clone occurred a few times. The chain employs TRBV6-2 or TRBV6-3 and TRBJ1-6, with 7 bases lining up with TRBD1. The J segment lost 7 bases and the V segment lost 6 bases, leaving 9 bases of the junction unmatched. CDR3 size: 15 residues. Per the germline V gene, CDR1 is MNHEY and CDR2 is SVGEGT. The CDR3 loop reads CASSRRQGMNSPLHF. The CDR3 bases are TGTGCCAGCAGCCGCCGACAGGGAATGAATTCACCCCTCCACTTT.

The chain combines TRBV2 with TRBJ2-1; D remains ambiguous. The CDR3 length is 13 residues. The ends were cut back, 2 bases at V and 9 bases at J, with 11 bases in the middle. Germline V gives CDR1 SNHLY, CDR2 FYNNEI. CDR3 in DNA: TGTGCCAGCAGTGAAAGAATATTTAGTGAGCAGTTCTTC. Protein product: CASSERIFSEQFF. The whole variable domain, remainder taken from reference TRBV2 and TRBJ2-1, is EPEVTQTPSHQVTQMGQEVILRCVPISNHLYFYWYRQILGQKVEFLVSFYNNEISEKSEIFDDQFSVERPDGSNFTLKIRSTKLEDSAMYFCASSERIFSEQFFGPGTRLTVL.

This clone was seen once. The V gene is TRBV19, the J gene TRBJ2-1, with 12 positions matching TRBD2. The CDR3 length is 14 residues. After removal of 8 bases from V and 8 bases from J, the junction contained 7 bases not matched to a gene. CDR1 is LNHDA, CDR2 SQIVND, per germline (reference sequence). CDR3 nucleotides: TGTGCCAGTCGTCGGCTAGCGGGAGGGTATGAGCAGTTCTTC. Amino acids: CASRRLAGGYEQFF.

The V call is TRBV5-1, the J call TRBJ2-3, with 8 bases aligning to TRBD1. Germline V gene lookup returns CDR1 SGHRS and CDR2 YFSETQ. The junction had 9 bases not matched to a gene; V was cut back by 4 bases and J by 2 bases. This CDR3 region has 16 residues. This chain's CDR3 is CASSLFPGQDTDTQYF. CDR3 DNA: TGCGCCAGCAGCCTCTTCCCGGGACAGGACACAGATACGCAGTATTTT. Full variable domain (missing parts from reference TRBV5-1 and TRBJ2-3): KAGVTQTPRYLIKTRGQQVTLSCSPISGHRSVSWYQQTPGQGLQFLFEYFSETQRNKGNFPGRFSGRQFSNSRSEMNVSTLELGDSALYLCASSLFPGQDTDTQYFGPGTRLTVL.

The rearrangement uses TRBV29-1 and TRBJ2-3; possible D gene TRBD1, 6 bases. The CDR3 has 15 amino acids. Germline V gives CDR1 SQVTM, CDR2 ANQGSEA. V lost 8 bases, J lost 0 bases, and 18 bases lay in between. This CDR3 reads CSSEMTGGSTDTQYF. The CDR3 DNA follows: TGCAGCTCCGAAATGACAGGTGGCAGCACAGATACGCAGTATTTT.

The gene calls are TRBV5-6 and TRBJ2-1; 7 nucleotides agree with TRBD2. The ends lost 3 bases at V and 10 bases at J; junction bases unmatched: 7. The germline V gene has CDR1 SGHDT and CDR2 YYEEEE. This CDR3 region has 13 residues. CDR3 amino acids: CASSSLTSQEQFF. The DNA for the CDR3 is TGTGCCAGCAGCTCTCTGACTAGCCAGGAGCAGTTCTTC.

The V gene is TRBV11-2, the J gene TRBJ1-2; possibly TRBD1 for D (5 bases). The CDR3 is 14 residues long. The V and J ends lost 3 bases and 5 bases respectively, with 13 bases between them. Germline V CDR1 and CDR2: SGHAT, FQNNGV. CDR3 region: CASSLTQATYGYTF. The CDR3 DNA is TGTGCCAGCAGCTTGACACAGGCCACTTATGGCTACACCTTC.

The rearrangement links TRBV7-9 to TRBJ1-4; 8 nucleotides align to TRBD1. This CDR3 is built from 17 residues. The V segment lost 1 base and the J segment 3 bases; nucleotides outside the gene matches: 7. CDR1 and CDR2 from the germline V gene are SEHNR and FQNEAQ (reference sequence). The CDR3 DNA follows: TGTGCCAGCAGCTTAGTCGGCAGGGGGCTAGCTAATGAAAAACTGTTTTTT. This codes for CASSLVGRGLANEKLFF.